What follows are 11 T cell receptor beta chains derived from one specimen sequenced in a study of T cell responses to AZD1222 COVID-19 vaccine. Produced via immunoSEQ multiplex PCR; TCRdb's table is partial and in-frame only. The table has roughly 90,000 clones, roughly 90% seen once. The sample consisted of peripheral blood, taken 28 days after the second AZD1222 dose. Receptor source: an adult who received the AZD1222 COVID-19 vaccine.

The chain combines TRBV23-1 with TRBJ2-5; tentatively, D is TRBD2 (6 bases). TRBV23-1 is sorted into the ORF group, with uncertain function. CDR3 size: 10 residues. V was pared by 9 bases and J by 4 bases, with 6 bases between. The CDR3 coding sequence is TGCGCCAGGGGGGGAGAGACCCAGTACTTC. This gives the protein CARGGETQYF.

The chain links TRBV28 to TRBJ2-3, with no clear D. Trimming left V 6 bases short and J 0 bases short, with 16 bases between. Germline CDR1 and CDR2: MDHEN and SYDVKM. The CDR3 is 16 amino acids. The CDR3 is CASSPGSGDSTDTQYF. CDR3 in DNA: TGTGCCAGCAGCCCCGGTTCGGGCGATAGCACAGATACGCAGTATTTT.

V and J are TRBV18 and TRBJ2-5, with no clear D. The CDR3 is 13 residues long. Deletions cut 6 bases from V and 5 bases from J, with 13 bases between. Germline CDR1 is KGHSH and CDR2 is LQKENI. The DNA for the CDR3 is TGTGCCAGCTCCCAGGCCCTCTCGGAGACCCAGTACTTC. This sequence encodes CASSQALSETQYF.

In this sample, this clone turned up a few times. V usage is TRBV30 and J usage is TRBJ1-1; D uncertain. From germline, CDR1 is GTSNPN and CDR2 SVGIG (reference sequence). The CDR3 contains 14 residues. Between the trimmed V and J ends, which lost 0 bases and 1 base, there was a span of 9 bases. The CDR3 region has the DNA TGTGCCTGGAGTGTACAGCTATCGAACACTGAAGCTTTCTTT. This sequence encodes CAWSVQLSNTEAFF.

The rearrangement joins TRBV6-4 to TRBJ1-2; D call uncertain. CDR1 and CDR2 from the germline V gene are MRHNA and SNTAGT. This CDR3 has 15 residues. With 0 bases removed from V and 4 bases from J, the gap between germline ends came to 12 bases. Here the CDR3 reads CASSDSAGLGYGYTF. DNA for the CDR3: TGTGCCAGCAGTGACTCGGCAGGCTTGGGCTATGGCTACACCTTC.

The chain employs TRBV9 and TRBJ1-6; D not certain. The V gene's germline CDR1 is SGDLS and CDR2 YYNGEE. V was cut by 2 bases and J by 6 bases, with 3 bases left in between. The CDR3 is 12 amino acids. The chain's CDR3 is CASSVGNSPLHF. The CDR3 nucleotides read TGTGCCAGCAGCGTGGGTAATTCACCCCTCCACTTT.

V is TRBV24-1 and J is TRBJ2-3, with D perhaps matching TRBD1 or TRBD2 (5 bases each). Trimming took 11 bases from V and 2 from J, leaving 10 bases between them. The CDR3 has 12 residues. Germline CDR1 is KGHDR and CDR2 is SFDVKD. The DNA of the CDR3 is TGTGCCAGTCGGGGCCTCACAGATACGCAGTATTTT. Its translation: CASRGLTDTQYF.

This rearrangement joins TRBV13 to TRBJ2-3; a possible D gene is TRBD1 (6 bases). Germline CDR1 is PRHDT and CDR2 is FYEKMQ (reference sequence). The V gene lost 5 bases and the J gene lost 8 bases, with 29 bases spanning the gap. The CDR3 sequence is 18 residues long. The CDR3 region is CASSRQDGRFSRLGTQYF. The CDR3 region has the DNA TGTGCCAGCAGCCGACAGGACGGAAGATTCTCAAGGTTAGGTACGCAGTATTTT. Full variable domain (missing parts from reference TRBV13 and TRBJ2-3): AAGVIQSPRHLIKEKRETATLKCYPIPRHDTVYWYQQGPGQDPQFLISFYEKMQSDKGSIPDRFSAQQFSDYHSELNMSSLELGDSALYFCASSRQDGRFSRLGTQYFGPGTRLTVL.

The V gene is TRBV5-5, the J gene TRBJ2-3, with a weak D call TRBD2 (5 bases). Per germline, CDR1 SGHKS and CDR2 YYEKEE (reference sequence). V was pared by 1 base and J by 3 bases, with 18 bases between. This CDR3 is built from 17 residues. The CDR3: CASSLYLVSGITDTQYF. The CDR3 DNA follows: TGTGCCAGCAGCTTGTATTTGGTGTCGGGGATTACAGATACGCAGTATTTT.

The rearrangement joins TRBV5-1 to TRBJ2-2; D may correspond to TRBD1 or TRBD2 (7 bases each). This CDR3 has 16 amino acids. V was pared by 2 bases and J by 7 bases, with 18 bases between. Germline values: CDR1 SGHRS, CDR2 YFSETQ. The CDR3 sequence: CASSFPPGGGSGELFF. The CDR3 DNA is TGCGCCAGCAGCTTTCCCCCAGGGGGGGGAAGCGGGGAGCTGTTTTTT.

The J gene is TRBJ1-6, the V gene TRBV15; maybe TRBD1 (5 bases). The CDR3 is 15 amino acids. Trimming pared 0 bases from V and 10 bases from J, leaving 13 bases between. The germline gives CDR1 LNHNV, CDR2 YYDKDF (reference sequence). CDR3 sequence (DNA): TGTGCCACCAGCAGAGATTTGGGGGTCAGGTCACCCCTCCACTTT. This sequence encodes CATSRDLGVRSPLHF.